This TCR beta chain was identified in a study of T-cell reconstitution after alpha-beta-depleted transplantation in children. The ends lost 2 bases at V and 6 bases at J; junction bases unmatched: 11. The CDR3 is 17 amino acids. For TCRbeta, the library was prepared with unique molecular identifiers. TCRdb re-called the PCR reads with MiXCR, one entry per CDR3 protein. The data show about 440,000 distinct CDR3 sequences, with roughly two fifths seen just once and around 29% held by the top ten. Study-wide results and caveats: About two months after transplant, alpha-beta T cells reportedly came from several hundred expanded graft clones. Some patients showed high day-60 TCRbeta diversity, which derived from surviving recipient T cells and thymic progenitors. When one year had passed after transplant, most T-cell counts and diversity came from newly produced T cells.

This clonotype occurred many times. Its antigen remains unknown. J is TRBJ2-3 and V is TRBV12-3 or TRBV12-4, with 10 bases matching TRBD2. The starting material was PBMCs, obtained before TCRalphabeta/CD19-depleted stem cell transplant. The TCR sequence derives from a girl aged 2-10 years with aplastic anemia, due to receive a stem cell transplant. CDR3 coding DNA: TGTGCCAGCAGTTTATCACCCCCCTCAGCGGGAGGGGATACGCAGTATTTT. It translates to CASSLSPPSAGGDTQYF.